These 4 T cell receptor beta chains originate from one sample sequenced in a study of blood T cells in healthy people across ages. Next came a second PCR, run for 7 to 11 cycles, which used a sample-barcoded 5' primer along with a J-beta primer mix. MiXCR, run by TCRdb on the 5' RACE reads, gives a single entry per CDR3 protein. The repertoire holds 1.5 million to 2 million distinct CDR3 sequences, 40% to 55% seen once, with approximately 2.1% in the top ten. Sequenced material: blood. Every receptor here comes from a woman in her thirties or forties in good health.

The V gene is TRBV12-3 or TRBV12-4, the J gene TRBJ1-5; D possibly corresponds to TRBD1 (5 bases). The CDR3 has 17 residues. Trimming pared 6 bases from V and 1 base from J, leaving 19 bases between. This chain's CDR3 is CASSHHIRGSSNQPQHF. CDR3 DNA: TGTGCCAGCAGCCACCACATTAGGGGCTCAAGCAATCAGCCCCAGCATTTT.

A word on this clonotype: One end of the junction fails to match germline, which may point to a read error. This sequence joins TRBV5-1 and TRBJ2-5; D remains ambiguous. Germline V gene lookup returns CDR1 SGHRS and CDR2 YFSETQ. This CDR3 contains 14 residues. The DNA for the CDR3 is TGCGCCGGCAGCCTTCAACTTGTCCAAGAGACCCAGTACTTC. Its protein is CAGSLQLVQETQYF.

This clonotype was seen only a few times. The CDR3 reads CSARVQDPFGYTF. DNA for the CDR3: TGCAGTGCTAGAGTACAGGACCCATTCGGCTACACCTTC. J is TRBJ1-2 and V is TRBV20-1, with D maybe TRBD1 (5 bases). The CDR3 length is 13 residues. V lost 1 base and J lost 8, with 14 bases in between. Germline V gene sequence: CDR1 DFQATT, CDR2 SNEGSKA (reference sequence).

The chain is built from TRBV7-2 and TRBJ2-1, with D possibly being TRBD1 or TRBD2 (5 bases each). V was pared by 6 bases and J by 5 bases, with 17 bases between. CDR1 SGHTA and CDR2 FQGNSA come from the germline V gene. This CDR3 is 15 amino acids long. For the CDR3, the DNA is TGTGCCAGCAGAAAAACGGGGCTCAAGAACAATGAGCAGTTCTTC. Translating gives CASRKTGLKNNEQFF.